The 29 T cell receptor beta chains listed next were all sequenced from one sample in a study of identical twins. MiXCR was run by TCRdb on the 5' RACE reads, yielding one entry per CDR3 protein. The top ten hold more than 4% of the sample, which has about 690,000 distinct CDR3 sequences, 21% seen once. These records were also assigned to another study, of T cells expressing NK-cell markers.

Sequenced input: PBMCs. The receptors originated from a young woman in good health.

This chain uses TRBV12-5 with TRBJ1-3, with D perhaps matching TRBD1 (5 bases). The germline gives CDR1 LGHNT, CDR2 FRNRAP. Trimming took off 6 bases at V and 3 bases at J, with 9 bases between the two ends. This CDR3 spans 13 amino acids. CDR3 in amino acids: CASGSDSGNTIYF. In DNA form, the CDR3 reads TGTGCTAGTGGCAGCGACAGTGGAAACACCATATATTTT.

The rearrangement uses TRBV5-1 and TRBJ2-1, with 11 nucleotides matching TRBD2. CDR1 SGHRS and CDR2 YFSETQ come from the germline V gene. The CDR3 contains 16 residues. The V gene end was trimmed by 1 base and the J gene end by 8 bases; junction bases not matched to a gene: 8. The DNA for the CDR3 is TGCGCCAGCAGCTTGATACTAGCGGGAGATCAGGATGAGCAGTTCTTC. Translating gives CASSLILAGDQDEQFF.

This clonotype was counted only a few times. The V call is TRBV27, the J call TRBJ2-1; TRBD1 is a possible D gene (5 bases). V was clipped by 6 bases and J by 6 bases, with 18 bases between them. The length of the CDR3 is 15 residues. CDR1 is MNHEY, CDR2 SMNVEV, per germline (reference sequence). CDR3 loop: CASSTERGSPNEQFF. CDR3 coding DNA: TGTGCCAGCAGCACCGAAAGGGGCAGCCCCAATGAGCAGTTCTTC.

There are a few counts of this clonotype. The chain couples TRBV6-5 to TRBJ2-1, with 7 bases aligning to TRBD2. The CDR3 is made up of 15 amino acids. From germline, CDR1 is MNHEY and CDR2 SVGAGI. With 2 bases clipped from V and 4 bases from J, the junction kept 5 bases outside the gene matches. The CDR3 sequence: CASSYKSGVYNEQFF. CDR3 sequence (DNA): TGTGCCAGCAGTTACAAGAGCGGGGTGTACAATGAGCAGTTCTTC.

The sample holds a few counts of this clonotype. The CDR3 loop reads CASSIGLEFGYNEQFF. CDR3 nucleotides: TGTGCCAGCAGCATTGGACTAGAGTTCGGTTACAATGAGCAGTTCTTC. The chain combines TRBV11-3 with TRBJ2-1; 7 bases line up with TRBD2. J was trimmed by 4 bases and V by 5 bases; bases with no gene match: 11. Germline CDR1 and CDR2: SGHNT and YENEEA. This CDR3 has 16 residues.

This clonotype came up a few times. The gene calls are TRBV7-9 and TRBJ2-1; perhaps TRBD1 as D (5 bases). Germline loops: CDR1 SEHNR, CDR2 FQNEAQ (reference sequence). V shed 1 base and J shed 10 bases, with 20 bases lying between them. The CDR3 totals 16 residues. DNA of the CDR3: TGTGCCAGCAGCTTAGTCCACAGTGGGCAGGGCTGGGAGCAGTTCTTC. This encodes CASSLVHSGQGWEQFF.

This chain uses TRBV29-1 with TRBJ2-1; tentatively, D is TRBD2 (5 bases). This CDR3 has 18 amino acids. The V gene lost 0 bases and the J gene lost 1 base, with 19 bases spanning the gap. Germline loops: CDR1 SQVTM, CDR2 ANQGSEA. In DNA form, the CDR3 reads TGCAGCGTTGAAGACGTGGAGTCGGGGTTTCGGTCCTACAATGAGCAGTTCTTC. Its protein product is CSVEDVESGFRSYNEQFF.

This clonotype was observed at least ten times. The rearrangement links TRBV12-3 or TRBV12-4 to TRBJ1-1; a weak D match, TRBD1 (6 bases). V lost 0 bases and J lost 4, with 9 bases in between. This CDR3 region has 14 residues. The CDR3 spells CASSLAGGFTEAFF. As DNA, the CDR3 is TGTGCCAGCAGTTTAGCAGGGGGGTTCACTGAAGCTTTCTTT.

This sequence joins TRBV12-3 or TRBV12-4 and TRBJ2-2, with 7 nucleotides matching TRBD1. This CDR3 has 14 amino acids. V lost 6 bases, J lost 2 bases, and 3 bases stayed unmatched. The CDR3: CASRWDRNTGELFF. The DNA for the CDR3 is TGTGCCAGCAGATGGGACAGAAACACCGGGGAGCTGTTTTTT.

The rearrangement uses TRBV7-3 and TRBJ2-3, with 7 bases aligning to TRBD2. The CDR3 is 15 residues long. J lost 3 bases, V lost 2 bases, and 5 bases had no gene match. Germline CDR1 SGHTA, CDR2 FQGTGA. The CDR3 sequence: CASSLAGLKTDTQYF. The CDR3 DNA is TGTGCCAGCAGCTTAGCGGGACTAAAGACAGATACGCAGTATTTT.

The chain joins TRBV4-3 to TRBJ1-1; D remains ambiguous. CDR3 size: 15 residues. V lost 0 bases and J lost 0, with 8 bases in between. The germline gives CDR1 LGHNA, CDR2 YSLEER. The CDR3 region has the DNA TGCGCCAGCAGCCAAGAAGCGCTCATGAACACTGAAGCTTTCTTT. It codes for CASSQEALMNTEAFF.

This clonotype was observed many times. The chain links TRBV3-1 to TRBJ2-3, with 9 bases fitting TRBD2. J was trimmed by 0 bases and V by 0 bases; bases with no gene match: 7. The CDR3 consists of 18 residues. CDR1 is LGHDT, CDR2 YNNKEL, per germline (reference sequence). The chain's CDR3 is CASSQEPAGGTSTDTQYF. For the CDR3, the DNA is TGTGCCAGCAGCCAAGAACCAGCGGGGGGAACTAGCACAGATACGCAGTATTTT.

This clonotype appeared many times. The chain recombines TRBV12-3 or TRBV12-4 with TRBJ1-5; D is unclear. This CDR3 is built from 17 residues. V lost 5 bases to trimming and J lost 4 bases, with 21 bases between them. The CDR3 reads CASSTGIPDRRNQPQHF. In DNA, the CDR3 is TGTGCCAGCAGTACCGGGATACCAGACCGAAGGAATCAGCCCCAGCATTTT.

The chain uses TRBV7-3 and TRBJ1-1, with D uncertain. This CDR3 is 13 amino acids long. Germline V gene lookup returns CDR1 SGHTA and CDR2 FQGTGA. V lost 5 bases to trimming and J lost 7 bases, with 14 bases between them. The CDR3 region is CASSPSSGFEAFF. DNA for the CDR3: TGTGCCAGCAGCCCGAGTTCCGGATTTGAAGCTTTCTTT.

Only a few counts were recorded for this clonotype. The chain uses TRBV6-5 and TRBJ2-5; 10 bases agree with TRBD1. Germline CDR1 is MNHEY and CDR2 is SVGAGI. With V trimmed by 3 bases and J by 12 bases, 13 bases remained unmatched. This CDR3 has 15 amino acids. This chain's CDR3 is CASSYGTGAPGMEYF. CDR3 coding DNA: TGTGCCAGCAGTTATGGGACAGGGGCCCCAGGGATGGAGTACTTC.

This clonotype turned up a few times. The chain combines TRBV29-1 with TRBJ2-1; D is ambiguous. Germline CDR1 is SQVTM and CDR2 is ANQGSEA. The CDR3 covers 9 residues. V lost 7 bases and J 7 bases, leaving 5 bases between the germline ends. CDR3 in amino acids: CSGGNEQFF. The CDR3 coding sequence is TGCAGCGGTGGGAATGAGCAGTTCTTC.

The CDR3 DNA reads TGCAGTGCTCCCCTGAGGGACAGGGAATACGAGCAGTACTTC. It yields the protein CSAPLRDREYEQYF. The chain is built from TRBV20-1 and TRBJ2-7; 9 nucleotides line up with TRBD1. Germline V gene lookup returns CDR1 DFQATT and CDR2 SNEGSKA (reference sequence). Unmatched junction bases numbered 9, after V lost 5 bases and J lost 4 bases. This CDR3 is built from 14 residues.

V gene TRBV5-1 combines with J gene TRBJ2-5; D unresolved. Deletions cut 4 bases from V and 0 bases from J, with 7 bases between. Germline-derived CDR1 and CDR2 are SGHRS and YFSETQ. The CDR3 runs 13 residues. The CDR3 sequence is CASSPTHQETQYF. CDR3 DNA: TGCGCCAGCAGCCCCACCCACCAAGAGACCCAGTACTTC.

On this clonotype: At one end, the junction sequence differs from germline, possibly due to a read error. The chain joins TRBV11-2 to TRBJ2-3; D perhaps matches TRBD1 (6 bases). Germline CDR1 and CDR2: SGHAT and FQNNGV. This CDR3 comprises 14 residues. The CDR3, as DNA: TGTGCCAGCAGCACCAGGGGAAGCACAGATACGCAGAATTTT. Amino acid sequence: CASSTRGSTDTQNF.

The V call is TRBV11-2, the J call TRBJ2-4; 12 bases match TRBD2. This CDR3 has 19 amino acids. Per the germline V gene, CDR1 is SGHAT and CDR2 is FQNNGV. J was trimmed by 0 bases and V by 4 bases; bases with no gene match: 10. The CDR3 nucleotides read TGTGCCAGCAGCTCCAGGGGACTAGCGGGCTCGGTAGCCAAAAACATTCAGTACTTC. Amino acid sequence: CASSSRGLAGSVAKNIQYF. The whole variable domain, filled in from reference TRBV11-2 and TRBJ2-4, reads EAGVAQSPRYKIIEKRQSVAFWCNPISGHATLYWYQQILGQGPKLLIQFQNNGVVDDSQLPKDRFSAERLKGVDSTLKIQPAKLEDSAVYLCASSSRGLAGSVAKNIQYFGAGTRLSVL.

The J gene is TRBJ2-3, the V gene TRBV12-5; 7 nucleotides match TRBD2. The CDR3 contains 20 residues. Germline lookup yields CDR1 LGHNT and CDR2 FRNRAP. With 0 bases clipped from V and 2 bases from J, the junction kept 17 bases outside the gene matches. CDR3 DNA sequence: TGTGCTAGTGGTTTGGTAGCCGGGTTTGTCGCTAGCGGAAACACAGATACGCAGTATTTT. It yields the protein CASGLVAGFVASGNTDTQYF.

There are many counts of this clonotype. V usage is TRBV10-3 and J usage is TRBJ1-2, with a possible D match to TRBD1 (6 bases). The CDR3 loop spans 15 amino acids. Germline-derived CDR1 and CDR2 are ENHRY and SYGVKD. Trimming stripped 10 bases from V and 2 bases from J, with 20 bases between. The CDR3 loop reads CATERGMGINYGYTF. DNA for the CDR3: TGTGCCACCGAAAGGGGGATGGGGATAAACTATGGCTACACCTTC.

The chain recombines TRBV10-3 with TRBJ2-2, with D uncertain. V lost 4 bases and J 4 bases, leaving 7 bases between the germline ends. Per the germline V gene, CDR1 is ENHRY and CDR2 is SYGVKD. The CDR3 contains 13 residues. Here the CDR3 DNA reads TGTGCCATCAGTGTGGTGGGCACCGGGGAGCTGTTTTTT. Translating gives CAISVVGTGELFF.

V usage is TRBV9 and J usage is TRBJ2-3; TRBD1 matches 10 bases. V lost 4 bases and J lost 2; bases outside the gene matches: 10. The CDR3 is 17 amino acids. Germline lookup yields CDR1 SGDLS and CDR2 YYNGEE. The CDR3 loop is CASSHPGQGSPTDTQYF. Here the CDR3 DNA reads TGTGCCAGCAGCCATCCGGGACAGGGGAGTCCCACAGATACGCAGTATTTT. Full variable domain (rest looked up from reference TRBV9 and TRBJ2-3): DSGVTQTPKHLITATGQRVTLRCSPRSGDLSVYWYQQSLDQGLQFLIQYYNGEERAKGNILERFSAQQFPDLHSELNLSSLELGDSALYFCASSHPGQGSPTDTQYFGPGTRLTVL.

The chain joins TRBV5-5 to TRBJ1-5; the match to TRBD1 covers 8 bases. With V trimmed by 0 bases and J by 3 bases, 11 bases remained unmatched. This CDR3 contains 18 residues. Germline loops: CDR1 SGHKS, CDR2 YYEKEE (reference sequence). The CDR3 DNA reads TGTGCCAGCAGCTTGGAAGGACAGGGAACGGCCGTCAATCAGCCCCAGCATTTT. It codes for CASSLEGQGTAVNQPQHF. Full variable domain (remainder filled in from reference TRBV5-5 and TRBJ1-5): DAGVTQSPTHLIKTRGQQVTLRCSPISGHKSVSWYQQVLGQGPQFIFQYYEKEERGRGNFPDRFSARQFPNYSSELNVNALLLGDSALYLCASSLEGQGTAVNQPQHFGDGTRLSIL.

This clonotype has more than one count but fewer than ten. The chain has TRBV20-1 and TRBJ2-5, with 11 bases lining up with TRBD1. CDR3 length equals 13 residues. After removal of 4 bases from V and 4 bases from J, the junction contained 2 bases not matched to a gene. Per the germline V gene, CDR1 is DFQATT and CDR2 is SNEGSKA (reference sequence). Here the CDR3 DNA reads TGCAGTGCTACCGGGACAGGGGGAGAGACCCAGTACTTC. This gives the protein CSATGTGGETQYF.

This clonotype appeared a few times. The J gene is TRBJ1-6, the V gene TRBV9; TRBD1 matches 10 bases. There are 14 residues in the CDR3. Germline loops: CDR1 SGDLS, CDR2 YYNGEE. J gave up 10 bases and V 4 bases, and 5 bases lay outside the gene matches. The CDR3 reads CASSPGDRGSPLHF. The CDR3 DNA is TGTGCCAGCAGCCCCGGGGACAGGGGCTCACCCCTCCACTTT.

This clonotype has a handful of counts. This chain uses TRBV12-3 or TRBV12-4 with TRBJ2-1, with TRBD2 matching over 9 bases. CDR3 length: 13 residues. V shed 10 bases and J 10 bases; nucleotides not matched to a gene: 11. The CDR3 sequence is CATSPREGGEQFF. In DNA form, the CDR3 reads TGTGCCACCTCTCCGCGGGAGGGCGGGGAGCAGTTCTTC.

This clonotype was seen only a few times. The chain uses TRBV27 and TRBJ2-7, with TRBD2 identical over 8 bases. V lost 4 bases to trimming and J lost 3 bases; unmatched junction nucleotides: 5. Germline V CDR1 and CDR2: MNHEY, SMNVEV (reference sequence). The CDR3 is 14 amino acids. CDR3 region: CASSYGGGVYEQYF. CDR3 sequence (DNA): TGTGCCAGCAGTTACGGGGGGGGCGTCTACGAGCAGTACTTC.